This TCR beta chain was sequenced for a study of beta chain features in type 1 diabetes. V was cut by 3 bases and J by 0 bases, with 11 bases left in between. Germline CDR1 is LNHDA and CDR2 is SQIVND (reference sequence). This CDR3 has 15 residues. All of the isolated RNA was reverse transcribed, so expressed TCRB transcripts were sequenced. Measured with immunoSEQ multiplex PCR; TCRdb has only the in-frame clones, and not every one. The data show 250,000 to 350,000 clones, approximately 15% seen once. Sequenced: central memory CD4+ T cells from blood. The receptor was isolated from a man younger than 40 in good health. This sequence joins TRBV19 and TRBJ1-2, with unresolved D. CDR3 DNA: TGTGCCAGTAGTATTGTGCAGCCTGCTAACTATGGCTACACCTTC. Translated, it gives CASSIVQPANYGYTF.